Listed below are T cell receptor beta chains from one sample, sequenced in a study of OX40 agonist ivuxolimab in advanced cancers. Measured with immunoSEQ multiplex PCR; TCRdb has only the in-frame clones, and not every one. The sample has about 50,000 clones, 85% to 95% seen once. Specimen: CD4+ or CD8+ T cells sorted from blood, collected in a trial of the OX40 agonist ivuxolimab. The receptors were sampled from an adult with an advanced solid tumor such as melanoma, head and neck, liver or kidney cancer. CDR3s include the opening cysteine and the closing phenylalanine or tryptophan. D genes are given only for firm matches. Some rows have no size entry. The others give once, few or many, or a class for an expanded clone.

d_call	clone_size	j_call	v_call	cdr3_nt	cdr3_aa
TRBD2	-	TRBJ2-5	TRBV28	TGTGCCAGCAGTTCGCTCCCTTTGGCGGGAGGGGAGACCCAGTACTTC	CASSSLPLAGGETQYF
TRBD2	-	TRBJ2-5	TRBV11-2	TGTGCCAGCAGCTTGGGCGGGGGGACCCAGTACTTC	CASSLGGGTQYF
TRBD2	-	TRBJ2-7	TRBV7-2	TGTGCCAGCGGCCCGGGACTAGCGGAATACTACGAGCAGTACTTC	CASGPGLAEYYEQYF
TRBD2	-	TRBJ2-2	TRBV7-9	TGTGCCAGCGGCTACCCGGGACTAGCGGGAGGGCCGGCCGGGGAGCTGTTTTTT	CASGYPGLAGGPAGELFF
-	-	TRBJ1-5	TRBV19	TGTGCCAGTGAGGACAGAGATAGCAATCAGCCCCAGCATTTT	CASEDRDSNQPQHF
-	-	TRBJ2-7	TRBV30	TGTGCCTGGAGCGGGAGTTGGTACGAGCAGTACTTC	CAWSGSWYEQYF
-	-	TRBJ1-4	TRBV6-5	TGTGCCAGCAGTTACTCGATGGGGGCAACTAATGAAAAACTGTTTTTT	CASSYSMGATNEKLFF
-	-	TRBJ1-2	TRBV7-9	TGTGCCAGCACCAAACCGGGTTTAGGGATCTATGGCTACACCTTC	CASTKPGLGIYGYTF
-	once	TRBJ1-1	TRBV28	TGTGCCAGCAGTTTACGGGGGGAGACTGAAGCTTTCTTT	CASSLRGETEAFF
-	-	TRBJ2-7	TRBV29-1	TGCAGCGTTTTGGGGGTGGACTATTACGCGGGGGAGCAGTACTTC	CSVLGVDYYAGEQYF
-	-	TRBJ1-2	TRBV5-1	TGCGCCAGCAGCTTGCCCGGGGGCGGCTACACCTTC	CASSLPGGGYTF
-	-	TRBJ1-3	TRBV28	TGTGCCAGCAGTAGCCATCCCCGACTTAGCTCTGGAAACACCATATATTTT	CASSSHPRLSSGNTIYF
-	-	TRBJ1-2	TRBV4-3	TGCGCCAGCAGCCAAGATATCCCCCCTGGGTATGACTACACCTTC	CASSQDIPPGYDYTF
-	-	TRBJ2-5	TRBV7-6	TGTGCCAGCAGCCCAAGGCCCGGGGAGGTCAGAGAGACCCAGTACTTC	CASSPRPGEVRETQYF
TRBD2	-	TRBJ2-7	TRBV7-6	TGTGCCAGCAGCTTAGACAGCGGGAGTGCTCGCTCCTACGAGCAGTACTTC	CASSLDSGSARSYEQYF
-	once	TRBJ2-1	TRBV11-2	TGTGCCAGCAGGGGAAATAAGGCTGGAATCGGTGAGCAGTTCTTC	CASRGNKAGIGEQFF
-	medium-sized	TRBJ1-1	TRBV27	TGTGCCAGCAGTTTATGGGCAGGAGGGAACACTGAAGCTTTCTTT	CASSLWAGGNTEAFF
-	once	TRBJ2-7	TRBV7-8	TGTGCCAGCAGCTTTGGCCCAACCGGCGAGCAGTACTTC	CASSFGPTGEQYF
TRBD2	-	TRBJ2-7	TRBV28	TGTGCCAGCAGTTTAACGGGAGGGTCCTACGAGCAGTACTTC	CASSLTGGSYEQYF
TRBD2	-	TRBJ2-7	TRBV7-9	TGTGCCAGCAGCCCAGGCCTAGCGGGGACCTACGAGCAGTACTTC	CASSPGLAGTYEQYF
TRBD1	-	TRBJ1-2	TRBV7-9	TGTGCCAGCAGCTTAGGGCTGGGACAGTCAAACTATGGCTACACCTTC	CASSLGLGQSNYGYTF
-	once	TRBJ2-1	TRBV28	TGTGCCAGCAGTTACAGGGTCCATGAGCAGTTCTTC	CASSYRVHEQFF
TRBD1	once	TRBJ1-2	TRBV13	TGTGCCAGCAGCCCGCAGGGGGAACTTTATGGCTACACCTTC	CASSPQGELYGYTF
TRBD2	-	TRBJ2-7	TRBV7-9	TGTGCCAGCAGCTTAGAAGCGGGAGGGCCCCACGAGCAGTACTTC	CASSLEAGGPHEQYF
-	-	TRBJ2-7	TRBV6-5	TGTGCCAGCAGTTACTCGGCACCTATCTCCTACGAGCAGTACTTC	CASSYSAPISYEQYF
TRBD1	-	TRBJ2-7	TRBV25-1	TGTGCCAGCAGTGTCGGGCCAGGGGGCTCCTACGAGCAGTACTTC	CASSVGPGGSYEQYF
-	-	TRBJ1-4	TRBV6-6	TGTGCCAGCAGCACCGGGCTTGGGGTTGGGAAACTGTTTTTT	CASSTGLGVGKLFF
TRBD1	-	TRBJ2-2	TRBV27	TGTGCCAGCAGGTCGGGACAGGGCACCGGGGAGCTGTTTTTT	CASRSGQGTGELFF
TRBD1	-	TRBJ1-1	TRBV28	TGTGCCAGCACCTACCCCAACGACAGGGCGAACACTGAAGCTTTCTTT	CASTYPNDRANTEAFF
-	once	TRBJ2-7	TRBV7-2	TGTGCCAGCAGCTACCCCTCCTACGAGCAGTACTTC	CASSYPSYEQYF
TRBD1	-	TRBJ1-1	TRBV27	TGTGCCAGCAGTGACAGGGTTATTACTGAAGCTTTCTTT	CASSDRVITEAFF
-	-	TRBJ2-2	TRBV4-3	TGCGCCAGCAGCCAAGACGGCCTAGCGAACACCGGGGAGCTGTTTTTT	CASSQDGLANTGELFF
TRBD2	-	TRBJ2-7	TRBV7-8	TGTGCCAGCAGCTTAGGGTTAGCGGGAAGCCCCGGCTCCTACGAGCAGTACTTC	CASSLGLAGSPGSYEQYF
TRBD1	-	TRBJ1-1	TRBV28	TGTGCCAGCAGTTTATTACAGGGGGTCAACACTGAAGCTTTCTTT	CASSLLQGVNTEAFF
TRBD2	-	TRBJ2-2	TRBV9	TGTGCCAGCAGCCCCACTAGCGGGAGGGCCGGGACCGGGGAGCTGTTTTTT	CASSPTSGRAGTGELFF
-	-	TRBJ2-2	TRBV19	TGTGCCAGTACCCTCACCCTAGGGGGAGGGCCCGGGGAGCTGTTTTTT	CASTLTLGGGPGELFF
-	-	TRBJ1-1	TRBV5-1	TGCGCCAGCAGCTTGGGGGCCCTTGAAGCTTTCTTT	CASSLGALEAFF
-	-	TRBJ2-1	TRBV7-2	TGTGCCAGCAGCGCTCTGTCTTTAATCAATGAGCAGTTCTTC	CASSALSLINEQFF
TRBD2	-	TRBJ2-1	TRBV4-3	TGCGCCAGCAGCCGGACTAGCGGGTCCTACAATGAGCAGTTCTTC	CASSRTSGSYNEQFF
-	-	TRBJ2-5	TRBV14	TGTGCCAGCAGCCAAGAGGGATGGACCTTCGAGACCCAGTACTTC	CASSQEGWTFETQYF
-	-	TRBJ2-2	TRBV19	TGTGCCAGTAATTTCTCTGGGAACACCGGGGAGCTGTTTTTT	CASNFSGNTGELFF
-	-	TRBJ1-4	TRBV27	TGTGCCAGCAGTTGGGGGGCGGGGGATGAAAAACTGTTTTTT	CASSWGAGDEKLFF
-	-	TRBJ1-5	TRBV2	TGTGCCAGCAGTGAGGGGTGGGTGTATAGCAATCAGCCCCAGCATTTT	CASSEGWVYSNQPQHF
TRBD2	-	TRBJ2-1	TRBV28	TGTGCCAGCAGTTTAGGTCTTTCGGGACTAGCGGGGGAGGTGAACAATGAGCAGTTCTTC	CASSLGLSGLAGEVNNEQFF
-	-	TRBJ1-1	TRBV7-3	TGTGCCAGCAGCCTCACCCGGGGCATGAACACTGAAGCTTTCTTT	CASSLTRGMNTEAFF
-	-	TRBJ2-7	TRBV27	TGTGCCAGCAGTACTACAGGGTTCGAGCAGTACTTC	CASSTTGFEQYF
-	-	TRBJ2-6	TRBV5-5	TGTGCCAGCAGCTTGTACAGGGCCGAGACTGGGGCCAACGTCCTGACTTTC	CASSLYRAETGANVLTF
-	-	TRBJ2-7	TRBV7-8	TGTGCCAGCAGCTTAGAACTAATCGGGACACTATCCTACGAGCAGTACTTC	CASSLELIGTLSYEQYF